The entry that follows covers one TCR beta chain sequence. The data are from a study of memory CD4+ T cells and cytomegalovirus serostatus. The sort gate was single viable CD3+CD4+CD8-CD45RO+ cells for memory CD4+ T cells. Serostatus was set by detecting CMV pp150, pp28, p38, p52 IgG. In germline, CDR1 is ENHRY, CDR2 SYGVKD. The CDR3 spans 16 residues. The V and J ends lost 3 bases and 1 base respectively, with 13 bases between them. The repertoire was sequenced with immunoSEQ multiplex PCR; TCRdb's copy has only in-frame clones and lacks some. The sample holds tens of thousands of clones, about 78% seen once.

The clonotype comes from an adult in good health and CMV-seronegative. The chain joins TRBV10-3 to TRBJ1-3; tentative D call: TRBD1 (6 bases). The sample comprised memory CD4+ T cells from blood. As DNA, the CDR3 is TGTGCCATCAGTGACTGGGCAGGGGAATCTGGAAACACCATATATTTT. Translation gives CAISDWAGESGNTIYF.